This paragraph reports one T cell receptor (beta chain). The antigen is unknown. The V end was cut by 9 bases, the J end by 1 base, with 18 bases between. CDR3 size: 15 residues. Germline lookup yields CDR1 SEHNR and CDR2 FQNEAQ (reference sequence). This sample was included in a study of T cell repertoires in cytomegalovirus infection. TCRdb redid the calling of the reads with MiXCR, one entry per CDR3 protein. Of tens of thousands of distinct CDR3 sequences listed, roughly 20% were seen once; the top ten hold roughly two thirds. The material was CD8+ T cells from cultured PBMCs, obtained from culture after CMV antigen stimulation. This rearrangement joins TRBV7-9 to TRBJ1-2, with D maybe TRBD1 (6 bases). The TCR comes from a human donor in good health (CMV status not recorded). Some clones in this sample may be carry-over from other donors' samples. This CDR3 is CASLPGTPINYGYTF. The CDR3 coding sequence is TGTGCCAGTCTCCCCGGGACACCAATTAACTATGGCTACACCTTC.